This is a list of T cell receptor beta chains from one sample in a study of cytomegalovirus exposure and HLA in healthy donors. Measured with immunoSEQ multiplex PCR; TCRdb has only the in-frame clones, and not every one. The sample consists of about 160,000 clones, around 89% of them appearing once. Sequenced: PBMCs. The receptors come from a man between 18 and 29 years old in good health and CMV-seronegative. The CDR3 runs from the conserved cysteine through the conserved F or W. Fields, in order: J gene, D gene, V gene, CDR3 length, clone size, CDR3 DNA, CDR3 protein. The D gene is left open where the match is weak. Clone size appears in some rows only: once, few, many, or a class for an expanded clone.

J gene: TRBJ1-1; D gene: -; V gene: TRBV29-1; CDR3 length: 11; clone size: -; CDR3 DNA: TGCAGCGTTGAAGGCGGGACTCAAGCTTTCTTT; CDR3 protein: CSVEGGTQAFF
J gene: TRBJ1-2; D gene: -; V gene: TRBV7-9; CDR3 length: 13; clone size: -; CDR3 DNA: TGTGCCAGCGCTCACGTCGGTGATCAAGGCTACACCTTC; CDR3 protein: CASAHVGDQGYTF
J gene: TRBJ2-3; D gene: -; V gene: TRBV27; CDR3 length: 16; clone size: -; CDR3 DNA: TGTGCCAGCAGTCTAGCGAAGACAGGGTCCACAGATACGCAGTATTTT; CDR3 protein: CASSLAKTGSTDTQYF
J gene: TRBJ1-5; D gene: TRBD1; V gene: TRBV19; CDR3 length: 15; clone size: few; CDR3 DNA: TGTGCCAGTAGTGGGGACAGGATCAGCAATCAGCCCCAGCATTTT; CDR3 protein: CASSGDRISNQPQHF
J gene: TRBJ2-1; D gene: TRBD2; V gene: TRBV12-5; CDR3 length: 16; clone size: -; CDR3 DNA: TGTGCTAGTGGTTTGGAGGGCGGGGGAGGATTGTGGGAGCAGTTCTTC; CDR3 protein: CASGLEGGGGLWEQFF
J gene: TRBJ1-2; D gene: -; V gene: TRBV4-3; CDR3 length: 14; clone size: -; CDR3 DNA: TGCGCCAGCAGCCAAGAGGGCAGTCAGGGCGGCTACACCTTC; CDR3 protein: CASSQEGSQGGYTF
J gene: TRBJ1-4; D gene: -; V gene: TRBV28; CDR3 length: 13; clone size: -; CDR3 DNA: TGTGCCAGCACCCGGTCGGGGGATGAAAAACTGTTTTTT; CDR3 protein: CASTRSGDEKLFF
J gene: TRBJ2-1; D gene: -; V gene: TRBV2; CDR3 length: 14; clone size: -; CDR3 DNA: TGTGCCAGCGCATCAGGGGAGCCGAACAATGAGCAGTTCTTC; CDR3 protein: CASASGEPNNEQFF
J gene: TRBJ1-6; D gene: -; V gene: TRBV5-4; CDR3 length: 14; clone size: -; CDR3 DNA: TGTGCCAGCAGCATACAGGGTTTCGGTTCACCCCTCCACTTT; CDR3 protein: CASSIQGFGSPLHF
J gene: TRBJ1-6; D gene: TRBD1; V gene: TRBV30; CDR3 length: 13; clone size: -; CDR3 DNA: TGTGCCTGGAGTGCAGGGGGCGATTCACCCCTCCACTTT; CDR3 protein: CAWSAGGDSPLHF
J gene: TRBJ2-2; D gene: -; V gene: TRBV27; CDR3 length: 15; clone size: once; CDR3 DNA: TGTGCCAGCAGTTTTACGTACAGGGACACCGGGGAGCTGTTTTTT; CDR3 protein: CASSFTYRDTGELFF